This entry lists 32 T cell receptor beta chains sequenced from one sample in a study of blood T cell repertoires in COVID-19. Profiling relied on immunoSEQ multiplex PCR, and the TCRdb table lists in-frame clones only, not all of them. The sample carries a few hundred thousand clones, 85% to 90% recorded once. The sequencing sample was made of PBMCs or T cells enriched from blood (not recorded which). Receptors originate from a man aged 25-45 years who had recovered from COVID-19.

The J gene is TRBJ2-7, the V gene TRBV5-1; the match to TRBD1 covers 7 bases. The CDR3 contains 15 residues. The ends lost 0 bases at V and 2 bases at J; junction bases unmatched: 5. Germline V CDR1 and CDR2: SGHRS, YFSETQ. In nucleotides, the CDR3 is TGCGCCAGCAGCTTGGGGGTAGGGGGCGCCTACGAGCAGTACTTC. Translating it yields CASSLGVGGAYEQYF.

The rearrangement joins TRBV24-1 to TRBJ2-2; D remains ambiguous. Germline loops: CDR1 KGHDR, CDR2 SFDVKD. The CDR3 consists of 17 residues. V dropped 3 bases and J dropped 1 base, with 14 bases sitting between them. CDR3 bases: TGTGCCACCAGTGATCCCCGCCCCACGGTGAACACCGGGGAGCTGTTTTTT. Its protein is CATSDPRPTVNTGELFF.

The J gene is TRBJ1-1, the V gene TRBV18; 7 bases line up with TRBD1. The CDR3 totals 15 residues. V dropped 2 bases and J dropped 4; count of bases not matched to a gene: 7. CDR1 is KGHSH, CDR2 LQKENI, per germline. The CDR3 is CASSPVPGQTTEAFF. CDR3 bases: TGTGCCAGCTCACCAGTCCCGGGACAGACCACTGAAGCTTTCTTT.

The chain uses TRBV10-3 and TRBJ2-7; 8 bases agree with TRBD2. V lost 8 bases and J lost 1; bases outside the gene matches: 4. The CDR3 extends over 13 amino acids. Germline V gene lookup returns CDR1 ENHRY and CDR2 SYGVKD. In nucleotides, the CDR3 is TGTGCCATCTTAATAGCGGGGTCCTACGAGCAGTACTTC. This codes for CAILIAGSYEQYF.

This clone was seen once. The chain has TRBV27 and TRBJ2-1; TRBD2 is a possible D gene (5 bases). Germline loops: CDR1 MNHEY, CDR2 SMNVEV (reference sequence). The CDR3 consists of 19 residues. Trimming left V 3 bases short and J 4 bases short, with 25 bases between. The CDR3 is CASSFHWGLTKKPYNEQFF. The DNA of the CDR3 is TGTGCCAGCAGTTTTCATTGGGGTCTGACTAAAAAACCTTACAATGAGCAGTTCTTC.

This clone has just a few counts. The rearrangement joins TRBV5-4 to TRBJ2-5; TRBD1 matches at 8 bases. The V segment lost 4 bases and the J segment 2 bases; nucleotides outside the gene matches: 10. Germline assignment: CDR1 SGHNT and CDR2 YYREEE (reference sequence). This CDR3 is 16 amino acids long. CDR3 bases: TGTGCCAGCAGCCGAACCGGGACAGGAAAACAAGAGACCCAGTACTTC. Translation: CASSRTGTGKQETQYF.

Written as DNA, the CDR3 is TGTGCCAGCTCACCCCCGGGACAGGGTAAATTATACGAGCAGTACTTC. This codes for CASSPPGQGKLYEQYF. The V call is TRBV18, the J call TRBJ2-7; TRBD1 matches 9 bases. Germline V gene data show CDR1 as KGHSH and CDR2 as LQKENI. The V segment lost 3 bases and the J segment 4 bases; nucleotides outside the gene matches: 10. The CDR3 totals 16 residues.

The chain joins TRBV18 to TRBJ2-4; 11 bases fit TRBD1. Unmatched junction bases numbered 4, after V lost 3 bases and J lost 3 bases. The V gene's germline CDR1 is KGHSH and CDR2 LQKENI. The CDR3 extends over 16 amino acids. The CDR3: CASSPLGTGGKNIQYF. The DNA of the CDR3 is TGTGCCAGCTCACCGTTAGGGACAGGGGGCAAAAACATTCAGTACTTC.

The gene calls are TRBV6-4 and TRBJ1-5; D possibly corresponds to TRBD1 (6 bases). V was pared by 7 bases and J by 3 bases, with 22 bases between. CDR1 and CDR2 from the germline V gene are MRHNA and SNTAGT. This CDR3 is built from 17 residues. The CDR3 reads CASNRSGVRPFNQPQHF. The CDR3, as DNA: TGTGCCAGCAACCGATCAGGGGTCCGTCCTTTCAATCAGCCCCAGCATTTT.

The chain couples TRBV6-6 to TRBJ2-7; D remains unclear. V was cut by 0 bases and J by 5 bases, with 11 bases left in between. The germline gives CDR1 MNHNY, CDR2 SVGAGI (reference sequence). This CDR3 spans 14 amino acids. The CDR3 region has the DNA TGTGCCAGCAGTTACTCCGCAGGTCCCGACGAGCAGTACTTC. Translation: CASSYSAGPDEQYF.

The rearrangement joins TRBV11-2 to TRBJ2-5; 9 positions match TRBD2. CDR3 length: 13 residues. Germline-derived CDR1 and CDR2 are SGHAT and FQNNGV. V shed 8 bases and J 5 bases; nucleotides not matched to a gene: 6. The CDR3 protein is CASGTSYGETQYF. DNA of the CDR3: TGTGCCAGCGGGACTAGCTACGGGGAGACCCAGTACTTC.

The genes are TRBV2 and TRBJ1-2; TRBD1 aligns across 7 bases. The CDR3 extends over 14 amino acids. J lost 4 bases, V lost 2 bases, and 4 bases had no gene match. CDR1 and CDR2 (germline): SNHLY, FYNNEI. CDR3 sequence (DNA): TGTGCCAGCAGTGAATCGGGACAGAGCTATGGCTACACCTTC. Protein product: CASSESGQSYGYTF.

The chain uses TRBV10-3 and TRBJ1-4; D may be TRBD1 (6 bases). Trimming left V 5 bases short and J 4 bases short, with 11 bases between. Germline V CDR1 and CDR2: ENHRY, SYGVKD. CDR3 size: 14 residues. CDR3 in DNA: TGTGCCATCAGTCCCGGCAGGGGTAATGAAAAACTGTTTTTT. Protein sequence: CAISPGRGNEKLFF.

The chain combines TRBV30 with TRBJ1-5; 10 bases agree with TRBD1. The CDR3 is 13 amino acids. The germline gives CDR1 GTSNPN, CDR2 SVGIG (reference sequence). V gave up 5 bases and J gave up 5 bases; unmatched junction bases: 3. The CDR3 sequence: CAWAGTGDQPQHF. CDR3 bases: TGTGCCTGGGCCGGGACAGGGGATCAGCCCCAGCATTTT.

The gene calls are TRBV7-8 and TRBJ1-3; a weak D match, TRBD1 (6 bases). The CDR3 totals 16 residues. The germline gives CDR1 SGHVS, CDR2 FQNEAQ. The ends were cut back, 1 base at V and 2 bases at J, with 12 bases in the middle. The CDR3 sequence is CASSLVGAGAGNTIYF. CDR3 in DNA: TGTGCCAGCAGCTTAGTGGGGGCAGGGGCTGGAAACACCATATATTTT.

The V and J genes are TRBV11-2 and TRBJ1-4, with a weak D call TRBD1 (6 bases). CDR1 SGHAT and CDR2 FQNNGV come from the germline V gene. This CDR3 is 15 amino acids long. The V and J ends lost 0 bases and 2 bases respectively, with 7 bases between them. The CDR3 nucleotides read TGTGCCAGCAGCTTAGAGAGGGGGACTAATGAAAAACTGTTTTTT. Translating it yields CASSLERGTNEKLFF.

This clone was seen only once. V is TRBV15 and J is TRBJ2-1; D uncertain. CDR3 length: 15 residues. The ends were cut back, 0 bases at V and 0 bases at J, with 6 bases in the middle. Germline CDR1 reads LNHNV; CDR2 reads YYDKDF (reference sequence). In nucleotides, the CDR3 is TGTGCCACCAGCAGAGATACCGGCTCCTACAATGAGCAGTTCTTC. It translates to CATSRDTGSYNEQFF.

The chain is built from TRBV13 and TRBJ1-2; 8 nucleotides line up with TRBD1. V lost 5 bases and J lost 8; bases outside the gene matches: 16. CDR3 length equals 16 residues. Per germline, CDR1 PRHDT and CDR2 FYEKMQ (reference sequence). The CDR3 region is CASSTDRARLRWGYTF. The CDR3 nucleotides are TGTGCCAGCAGCACGGACAGGGCCCGCCTAAGGTGGGGCTACACCTTC.

The chain employs TRBV30 and TRBJ1-2; tentative D call: TRBD1 (6 bases). Germline loops: CDR1 GTSNPN, CDR2 SVGIG (reference sequence). V dropped 0 bases and J dropped 4 bases, with 12 bases sitting between them. This CDR3 region has 14 residues. As DNA, the CDR3 is TGTGCCTGGAGTGTCGGGGGGGCTAGCTATGGCTACACCTTC. It codes for CAWSVGGASYGYTF.

For the CDR3, the DNA is TGTGCCAGCAGCTTTAGCGGGAAGGGGTACCAAGAGACCCAGTACTTC. Translating it yields CASSFSGKGYQETQYF. The rearrangement links TRBV11-2 to TRBJ2-5; 8 bases fit TRBD2. Germline lookup yields CDR1 SGHAT and CDR2 FQNNGV. V was clipped by 3 bases and J by 0 bases; unmatched bases: 6. The CDR3 has 16 amino acids.

V gene TRBV14 combines with J gene TRBJ1-2, with D uncertain. This CDR3 spans 13 amino acids. V was pared by 1 base and J by 5 bases, with 8 bases between. Germline V gene sequence: CDR1 SGHDN, CDR2 FVKESK. The CDR3 region is CASSQGSGYGYTF. CDR3 DNA: TGTGCCAGCAGCCAAGGGTCAGGTTATGGCTACACCTTC. Full variable domain (remainder filled in from reference TRBV14 and TRBJ1-2): EAGVTQFPSHSVIEKGQTVTLRCDPISGHDNLYWYRRVMGKEIKFLLHFVKESKQDESGMPNNRFLAERTGGTYSTLKVQPAELEDSGVYFCASSQGSGYGYTFGSGTRLTVV.

This chain connects TRBV9 to TRBJ1-2; the match to TRBD1 covers 7 bases. The CDR3 loop spans 13 amino acids. V was pared by 3 bases and J by 6 bases, with 5 bases of the junction left unmatched. CDR1 is SGDLS, CDR2 YYNGEE, per germline. CDR3 sequence reads: CASSAVTGDGYTF. As DNA, the CDR3 is TGTGCCAGCAGCGCGGTTACAGGGGATGGCTACACCTTC. The complete variable domain, with remaining parts taken from reference TRBV9 and TRBJ1-2, reads DSGVTQTPKHLITATGQRVTLRCSPRSGDLSVYWYQQSLDQGLQFLIQYYNGEERAKGNILERFSAQQFPDLHSELNLSSLELGDSALYFCASSAVTGDGYTFGSGTRLTVV.

The chain has TRBV27 and TRBJ2-7, with a weak D call TRBD1 (5 bases). This CDR3 contains 15 residues. V was clipped by 3 bases and J by 4 bases, with 16 bases between them. Germline V gives CDR1 MNHEY, CDR2 SMNVEV (reference sequence). CDR3 sequence reads: CASSFRDPRQYEQYF. The CDR3 DNA is TGTGCCAGCAGTTTTCGAGACCCTAGACAGTACGAGCAGTACTTC.

The J gene is TRBJ2-5, the V gene TRBV5-1; TRBD1 matches 8 bases. CDR3 length: 17 residues. Germline trimming cut 3 bases from V and 1 base from J; bases unmatched to any gene: 11. CDR1 is SGHRS and CDR2 is YFSETQ in the germline V gene. The CDR3 DNA sequence: TGCGCCAGCAGCTACAACCCAGGGGGCATATCCCAAGAGACCCAGTACTTC. Residues: CASSYNPGGISQETQYF.

This chain links TRBV6-4 with TRBJ2-1; 11 nucleotides line up with TRBD2. CDR3 length equals 15 residues. CDR1 is MRHNA, CDR2 SNTAGT, per germline. J gave up 8 bases and V 0 bases, and 3 bases lay outside the gene matches. The CDR3 DNA reads TGTGCCAGCAGTGACTCTACTAGCGGGAGTTATGAGCAGTTCTTC. This codes for CASSDSTSGSYEQFF.

The J gene is TRBJ2-3, the V gene TRBV15; 9 bases fit TRBD1. Germline trimming cut 0 bases from V and 10 bases from J; bases unmatched to any gene: 11. The CDR3 is 16 residues long. The germline V gene encodes CDR1 LNHNV and CDR2 YYDKDF (reference sequence). Here the CDR3 reads CATSREDRGMEQAQYF. The CDR3 nucleotides read TGTGCCACCAGCAGAGAGGACAGGGGCATGGAGCAGGCGCAGTATTTT.

This chain joins TRBV2 and TRBJ1-1; no definite D call. CDR3 length: 13 residues. Germline CDR1 SNHLY, CDR2 FYNNEI. V lost 4 bases and J 3 bases, leaving 9 bases between the germline ends. In DNA, the CDR3 is TGTGCCAGCAGTGTCCGGAGGGACACTGAAGCTTTCTTT. It codes for CASSVRRDTEAFF.

The CDR3 DNA reads TGTGCCAGCAGTCCCGGACAGGGACGTAATCAGCCCCAGCATTTT. Protein sequence: CASSPGQGRNQPQHF. This sequence joins TRBV7-2 and TRBJ1-5, with 8 bases fitting TRBD1. V was pared by 6 bases and J by 4 bases, with 8 bases of the junction left unmatched. The germline CDR1 and CDR2 sequences are SGHTA and FQGNSA. This CDR3 region has 15 residues.

This sequence joins TRBV4-3 and TRBJ1-1; D not resolved. The CDR3 runs to 15 residues. The V gene lost 0 bases and the J gene lost 4 bases, with 12 bases spanning the gap. Germline V gives CDR1 LGHNA, CDR2 YSLEER. The CDR3, as DNA: TGCGCCAGCAGCCAAGAGGTCGGGGTAGCCACTGAAGCTTTCTTT. Translated, it gives CASSQEVGVATEAFF.

V and J are TRBV28 and TRBJ2-3; TRBD1 might be the D (6 bases). V was shortened by 7 bases and J by 6 bases, with 23 bases between the two germline ends. Germline V CDR1 and CDR2: MDHEN, SYDVKM. The CDR3 is made up of 16 amino acids. CDR3 residues: CASTHNRGQWGDTQYF. The CDR3 DNA follows: TGTGCCAGCACCCATAACCGGGGACAATGGGGGGATACGCAGTATTTT.

V usage is TRBV4-3 and J usage is TRBJ2-1; 7 bases agree with TRBD2. The trim removed 0 bases at V and 3 bases at J, leaving 5 bases unmatched. The V gene's germline CDR1 is LGHNA and CDR2 YSLEER. The CDR3 spans 16 residues. The CDR3 sequence is CASSQDTGGVYNEQFF. The CDR3 DNA reads TGCGCCAGCAGCCAAGATACGGGGGGAGTCTACAATGAGCAGTTCTTC.

The rearrangement links TRBV4-1 to TRBJ2-1; TRBD2 might be the D (5 bases). Germline CDR1 is MGHRA and CDR2 is YSYEKL. Trimming pared 1 base from V and 0 bases from J, leaving 10 bases between. The CDR3 sequence is 16 residues long. The CDR3 region is CASSQGHTSSYNEQFF. The CDR3 coding sequence is TGCGCCAGCAGCCAAGGTCATACTAGCTCCTACAATGAGCAGTTCTTC.